One sample yielded the 29 T cell receptor beta chains listed below, sequenced in a study of memory CD4+ T cells and cytomegalovirus serostatus. Libraries were prepared by immunoSEQ multiplex PCR; TCRdb keeps only in-frame clonotypes and omits some of them. Here the sample spans around 60,000 clones, roughly four fifths being singletons. The sort gate was single viable CD3+CD4+CD8-CD45RO+ cells for memory CD4+ T cells. Sequencing input: memory CD4+ T cells from blood. The receptors derive from an adult in good health and CMV-seronegative.

V usage is TRBV2 and J usage is TRBJ1-1; D is ambiguous. CDR3 size: 12 residues. The germline CDR1 and CDR2 sequences are SNHLY and FYNNEI. Trimming took 4 bases from V and 3 from J, leaving 6 bases between them. The CDR3 region has the DNA TGTGCCAGCAGTGCGACGGACACTGAAGCTTTCTTT. Translation: CASSATDTEAFF.

This clone appeared a few times. The V gene is TRBV5-1, the J gene TRBJ1-4; tentative D call: TRBD1 (6 bases). This CDR3 region has 16 residues. Trimming removed 0 bases at V and 5 bases at J, with 14 bases between. Per the germline V gene, CDR1 is SGHRS and CDR2 is YFSETQ. The CDR3 reads CASSLAMTGGNEKLFF. The CDR3 DNA is TGCGCCAGCAGCTTGGCCATGACAGGAGGCAATGAAAAACTGTTTTTT.

Within the sample, this clone is medium-sized. The chain uses TRBV30 and TRBJ1-6; TRBD1 agrees at 9 bases. This CDR3 is built from 15 residues. Germline loops: CDR1 GTSNPN, CDR2 SVGIG (reference sequence). V lost 0 bases, J lost 7 bases, and 4 bases stayed unmatched. The chain's CDR3 is CAWSVGGQGNSPLHF. In DNA, the CDR3 is TGTGCCTGGAGTGTAGGCGGACAGGGGAATTCACCCCTCCACTTT.

The gene calls are TRBV19 and TRBJ1-2, with 9 positions matching TRBD1. Trimming at V came to 4 bases and at J to 8 bases, leaving 5 bases not matched to a gene. CDR1 LNHDA and CDR2 SQIVND come from the germline V gene (reference sequence). This CDR3 region has 13 residues. CDR3 in DNA: TGTGCCAGTAGTACTGGACAGGGGCCCGGCTACACCTTC. This encodes CASSTGQGPGYTF.

This chain connects TRBV5-1 to TRBJ1-3; D remains ambiguous. Trimming stripped 3 bases from V and 3 bases from J, with 13 bases between. The CDR3 covers 15 residues. Per the germline V gene, CDR1 is SGHRS and CDR2 is YFSETQ. CDR3: CASSSTVEGGNTIYF. Here the CDR3 DNA reads TGCGCCAGCAGCTCAACAGTAGAGGGTGGAAACACCATATATTTT.

This rearrangement joins TRBV5-1 to TRBJ1-1, with D possibly TRBD1 on 5 matching bases. Trimming removed 5 bases at V and 2 bases at J, with 10 bases between. The CDR3 is 13 amino acids. Germline V CDR1 and CDR2: SGHRS, YFSETQ. The CDR3 loop is CASRQGVNTEAFF. The CDR3 DNA is TGCGCCAGCAGGCAGGGAGTTAACACTGAAGCTTTCTTT.

The J gene is TRBJ2-5, the V gene TRBV7-3; D not certain. CDR1 and CDR2 (germline): SGHTA, FQGTGA. The V end was cut by 5 bases, the J end by 8 bases, with 15 bases between. This CDR3 is built from 13 residues. DNA of the CDR3: TGTGCCAGCAGCCCCGGTAGTCGAGATACCCAGTACTTC. Protein sequence: CASSPGSRDTQYF.

This sequence joins TRBV19 and TRBJ2-7; TRBD1 matches 10 bases. The CDR3 has 17 residues. CDR1 is LNHDA and CDR2 is SQIVND in the germline V gene (reference sequence). Trimming cost V 9 bases and J 3 bases; bases outside gene matches: 17. The CDR3 DNA reads TGTGCCAGCTCGAGGGGCGGACAGGGGGTCTGGAACTACGAGCAGTACTTC. It translates to CASSRGGQGVWNYEQYF. Using reference TRBV19 and TRBJ2-7 for the parts outside the CDR3, the full variable domain is DGGITQSPKYLFRKEGQNVTLSCEQNLNHDAMYWYRQDPGQGLRLIYYSQIVNDFQKGDIAEGYSVSREKKESFPLTVTSAQKNPTAFYLCASSRGGQGVWNYEQYFGPGTRLTVT.

The chain recombines TRBV5-1 with TRBJ1-2; possibly TRBD1 for D (5 bases). CDR1 is SGHRS and CDR2 is YFSETQ in the germline V gene. The CDR3 is made up of 14 amino acids. Trimming stripped 4 bases from V and 5 bases from J, with 15 bases between. The CDR3, as DNA: TGCGCCAGCAGCATACTGACAGCGGGGTATGGCTACACCTTC. This encodes CASSILTAGYGYTF.

This clone showed up just a few times. The chain has TRBV23-1 and TRBJ1-2; D possibly corresponds to TRBD1 (5 bases). TRBV23-1 belongs to the ORF category, with a function that is uncertain. The CDR3 sequence is 15 residues long. V lost 8 bases, J lost 2 bases, and 18 bases lay in between. The chain's CDR3 is CASSFRAFGNYGYTF. Here the CDR3 DNA reads TGCGCCAGCTCCTTCAGGGCCTTTGGGAACTATGGCTACACCTTC.

The chain has TRBV18 and TRBJ1-6; the match to TRBD1 covers 8 bases. Germline V CDR1 and CDR2: KGHSH, LQKENI. The CDR3 extends over 17 amino acids. V was clipped by 3 bases and J by 6 bases; unmatched bases: 10. This CDR3 reads CASSPDRDRSSNSPLHF. The DNA for the CDR3 is TGTGCCAGCTCACCCGATCGGGACAGGTCGTCTAATTCACCCCTCCACTTT.

The V gene is TRBV18, the J gene TRBJ1-5; 8 bases fit TRBD1. The CDR3 is 15 residues long. Trimming cost V 3 bases and J 1 base; bases outside gene matches: 2. Germline CDR1 KGHSH, CDR2 LQKENI. The CDR3 nucleotides read TGTGCCAGCTCACCGGACAGGGTGAGCAATCAGCCCCAGCATTTT. This codes for CASSPDRVSNQPQHF.

The chain carries TRBV2 and TRBJ1-1; the match to TRBD1 covers 7 bases. Germline assignment: CDR1 SNHLY and CDR2 FYNNEI. V lost 4 bases, J lost 6 bases, and 2 bases stayed unmatched. The CDR3 loop spans 12 amino acids. Here the CDR3 DNA reads TGTGCCAGCAGTGTCCAGGGGGCTGAAGCTTTCTTT. This gives the protein CASSVQGAEAFF.

This clone has only a few counts. The chain recombines TRBV28 with TRBJ1-1; 7 nucleotides line up with TRBD1. Germline lookup yields CDR1 MDHEN and CDR2 SYDVKM. The length of the CDR3 is 13 residues. The junction had 9 bases not matched to a gene; V was cut back by 5 bases and J by 9 bases. For the CDR3, the DNA is TGTGCCAGCAGTGGCCAGGGGGATCCCAAAGCTTTCTTT. It is translated as CASSGQGDPKAFF.

By proportion, this clone is medium-sized (0.01 to 0.1%). This sequence joins TRBV25-1 and TRBJ2-7; 10 nucleotides line up with TRBD2. Germline CDR1 and CDR2: MGHDK and SYGVNS. The CDR3 consists of 15 residues. J gave up 2 bases and V 4 bases, and 5 bases lay outside the gene matches. As DNA, the CDR3 is TGTGCCAGCAGTGCCTCCGGGACTAGCGCCTACGAGCAGTACTTC. Encoded protein: CASSASGTSAYEQYF.

The rearrangement uses TRBV6-5 and TRBJ1-2, with a weak D call TRBD1 (6 bases). Germline CDR1 reads MNHEY; CDR2 reads SVGAGI. V was trimmed by 3 bases and J by 8 bases, leaving 10 bases between them. The CDR3 spans 12 residues. CDR3 in DNA: TGTGCCAGCAGTTATGGGGGGCGAGGCTACACCTTC. This gives the protein CASSYGGRGYTF.

This rearrangement joins TRBV2 to TRBJ2-7; 9 positions match TRBD2. J lost 1 base, V lost 9 bases, and 13 bases had no gene match. This CDR3 has 16 amino acids. CDR1 SNHLY and CDR2 FYNNEI come from the germline V gene. CDR3 coding DNA: TGTGCCAGGCGAAACACTCCGGGACTAGCATCCTACGAGCAGTACTTC. It encodes CARRNTPGLASYEQYF.

The rearrangement uses TRBV7-3 and TRBJ1-3; a weak D match, TRBD1 (6 bases). In germline, CDR1 is SGHTA, CDR2 FQGTGA. There are 15 residues in the CDR3. Trimming removed 5 bases at V and 4 bases at J, with 15 bases between. CDR3 amino acids: CASSPTWGPGNTIYF. For the CDR3, the DNA is TGTGCCAGCAGCCCCACGTGGGGGCCCGGAAACACCATATATTTT.

J is TRBJ2-1 and V is TRBV5-4; 12 positions agree with TRBD1. This CDR3 is built from 17 residues. Germline loops: CDR1 SGHNT, CDR2 YYREEE (reference sequence). V shed 4 bases, J shed 1 base, and the junction held 6 bases outside the gene matches. CDR3 nucleotides: TGTGCCAGCAGCGAGGGGACAGGGGGCTTATCCTACAATGAGCAGTTCTTC. It yields the protein CASSEGTGGLSYNEQFF.

The chain recombines TRBV19 with TRBJ2-2, with D perhaps matching TRBD1 (5 bases). The CDR3 consists of 14 residues. Germline V gene sequence: CDR1 LNHDA, CDR2 SQIVND (reference sequence). V was cut by 3 bases and J by 4 bases, with 9 bases left in between. The CDR3 sequence: CASSIVRATGELFF. The CDR3 DNA reads as TGTGCCAGTAGTATTGTCAGGGCCACCGGGGAGCTGTTTTTT.

The rearrangement uses TRBV5-1 and TRBJ2-1; TRBD2 might be the D (5 bases). CDR1 is SGHRS, CDR2 YFSETQ, per germline. The V and J ends lost 0 bases and 2 bases respectively, with 18 bases between them. The CDR3 has 18 amino acids. CDR3 sequence reads: CASSLDGGLQITYNEQFF. The CDR3 nucleotides read TGCGCCAGCAGCTTGGATGGAGGACTCCAAATAACCTACAATGAGCAGTTCTTC. Complete variable domain (other parts from reference TRBV5-1 and TRBJ2-1): KAGVTQTPRYLIKTRGQQVTLSCSPISGHRSVSWYQQTPGQGLQFLFEYFSETQRNKGNFPGRFSGRQFSNSRSEMNVSTLELGDSALYLCASSLDGGLQITYNEQFFGPGTRLTVL.

This rearrangement joins TRBV19 to TRBJ1-2; D is ambiguous. The V end was cut by 6 bases, the J end by 2 bases, with 16 bases between. The length of the CDR3 is 15 residues. The germline V gene encodes CDR1 LNHDA and CDR2 SQIVND (reference sequence). The CDR3 nucleotides are TGTGCCAGTAGCAGCCTCCCCGGGGAAAACTATGGCTACACCTTC. It is translated as CASSSLPGENYGYTF.

The chain recombines TRBV4-3 with TRBJ1-2; TRBD1 might be the D (6 bases). Per the germline V gene, CDR1 is LGHNA and CDR2 is YSLEER. The V and J ends lost 2 bases and 3 bases respectively, with 13 bases between them. The CDR3 spans 15 residues. CDR3 amino acids: CASSQNDRPDYGYTF. CDR3 DNA: TGCGCCAGCAGCCAAAATGACAGGCCGGACTATGGCTACACCTTC.

The chain links TRBV4-1 to TRBJ2-1, with 11 bases matching TRBD2. CDR1 and CDR2 (germline): MGHRA, YSYEKL. This CDR3 comprises 20 residues. Trimming at V came to 0 bases and at J to 0 bases, leaving 10 bases not matched to a gene. CDR3 DNA: TGCGCCAGCAGCCAAGATCGGCTAGCGGGGGGTGAGAGCTCCTACAATGAGCAGTTCTTC. Translating gives CASSQDRLAGGESSYNEQFF.

The rearrangement joins TRBV11-2 to TRBJ2-5; 7 bases map to TRBD2. The CDR3 has 15 residues. Trimming at V came to 2 bases and at J to 7 bases, leaving 10 bases not matched to a gene. Per the germline V gene, CDR1 is SGHAT and CDR2 is FQNNGV. CDR3 DNA sequence: TGTGCCAGCAGCTTATTAGATGCGGCGGGGGTGACCCAGTACTTC. Encoded protein: CASSLLDAAGVTQYF.

This chain connects TRBV2 to TRBJ2-1; possible D gene TRBD1, 6 bases. The CDR3 consists of 11 residues. V lost 5 bases to trimming and J lost 12 bases, with 11 bases between them. Germline assignment: CDR1 SNHLY and CDR2 FYNNEI. As DNA, the CDR3 is TGTGCCAGCAGTCGACAGGACCTGCAGTTCTTC. It translates to CASSRQDLQFF.

This clone was seen a single time. V and J are TRBV28 and TRBJ1-5; possible D gene TRBD1, 5 bases. The CDR3 spans 14 residues. V lost 3 bases and J 1 base, leaving 7 bases between the germline ends. CDR1 MDHEN and CDR2 SYDVKM come from the germline V gene. This CDR3 is CASSLGGSNQPQHF. The CDR3 DNA sequence: TGTGCCAGCAGTTTGGGGGGAAGCAATCAGCCCCAGCATTTT.

This clone was detected a few times. V usage is TRBV6-5 and J usage is TRBJ2-7; 11 bases fit TRBD1. V gave up 6 bases and J gave up 4 bases; unmatched junction bases: 8. CDR1 and CDR2 from the germline V gene are MNHEY and SVGAGI. The CDR3 covers 15 residues. The CDR3 sequence is CASRRTGQGGYEQYF. The CDR3 nucleotides are TGTGCCAGCAGGAGGACGGGACAGGGGGGTTACGAGCAGTACTTC.

This chain links TRBV5-1 with TRBJ1-1; D possibly corresponds to TRBD1 (5 bases). The germline V gene encodes CDR1 SGHRS and CDR2 YFSETQ. The CDR3 sequence is 15 residues long. V was cut by 0 bases and J by 4 bases, with 13 bases left in between. This CDR3 is CASSLVGATGTEAFF. As DNA, the CDR3 is TGCGCCAGCAGCTTGGTCGGGGCAACGGGCACTGAAGCTTTCTTT.